The 21 T cell receptor beta chains below were found in one sample sequenced in a study of cytomegalovirus exposure and HLA in healthy donors (dated by TCRdb to about 2017). Library preparation was by the immunoSEQ multiplex PCR assay. The multiplex PCR relied on a mix of 60 forward primers for TCR Vbeta segments and 13 reverse primers for TCR Jbeta segments. TCRdb re-hosts the immuneACCESS table, in-frame sequences only. Its copies lack some clones; in the studies checked, an unresolved V gene accounts for under half of them, and the cause for the rest is not known. This sample is represented by some 110,000 clones; around three quarters of them were singletons. In total, the top ten clones hold roughly 5% of the sample. Sequencing used PBMCs. The source is a man aged 50 or older in good health and CMV-seropositive.

The chain combines TRBV19 with TRBJ1-2; D is undetermined. This CDR3 has 14 residues. Deletions cut 1 base from V and 7 bases from J, with 13 bases between. In germline, CDR1 is LNHDA, CDR2 SQIVND (reference sequence). This CDR3 reads CASSIGGMNSGYTF. The DNA for the CDR3 is TGTGCCAGTAGTATAGGAGGGATGAACAGTGGCTACACCTTC.

The J gene is TRBJ1-1, the V gene TRBV5-1; D unclear. The V gene lost 4 bases and the J gene lost 4 bases, with 20 bases spanning the gap. Germline V CDR1 and CDR2: SGHRS, YFSETQ. The CDR3 runs 16 residues. In DNA form, the CDR3 reads TGCGCCAGCAGCCCTATGACCTCATACTATGGCACTGAAGCTTTCTTT. It yields the protein CASSPMTSYYGTEAFF.

This chain connects TRBV7-9 to TRBJ1-4; 7 nucleotides match TRBD1. The CDR3 covers 11 residues. The germline V gene has CDR1 SEHNR and CDR2 FQNEAQ (reference sequence). V lost 4 bases and J lost 14; bases outside the gene matches: 4. The CDR3 bases are TGTGCCAGCAGCTCCAGGGGGGACCTGTTTTTT. Translation gives CASSSRGDLFF.

V gene TRBV6-1 combines with J gene TRBJ2-5, with 9 bases identical to TRBD1. The end of the DNA aligns better with TRBJ2-7, so the J call may be wrong. The CDR3 has 15 amino acids. Germline V gives CDR1 MNHNS, CDR2 SASEGT. The CDR3 nucleotides are TGTGCCAGCAGTGTTAACCGGGACAGGGTTTACGAGCAGTACTTC. It is translated as CASSVNRDRVYEQYF.

This rearrangement joins TRBV5-6 to TRBJ2-5; D possibly corresponds to TRBD2 (6 bases). Germline V lookup: CDR1 SGHDT, CDR2 YYEEEE. CDR3 length equals 16 residues. Trimming left V 3 bases short and J 5 bases short, with 20 bases between. CDR3 in DNA: TGTGCCAGCAGCTCAGGTTGGGCGGTGGCGGGGGAGACCCAGTACTTC. It codes for CASSSGWAVAGETQYF.

The CDR3 protein is CASSSGGGSWGTDNSPLHF. Here the CDR3 DNA reads TGTGCCAGCAGCTCAGGGGGCGGTAGTTGGGGGACAGACAATTCACCCCTCCACTTT. This chain joins TRBV7-8 and TRBJ1-6, with TRBD1 matching over 8 bases. Losses at the gene ends were 4 bases for V and 7 bases for J; bases not matched to a gene: 18. This CDR3 is built from 19 residues. CDR1 and CDR2 from the germline V gene are SGHVS and FQNEAQ.

The chain joins TRBV2 to TRBJ1-2; TRBD1 is a possible D gene (6 bases). With 7 bases removed from V and 8 bases from J, the gap between germline ends came to 20 bases. Germline CDR1 SNHLY, CDR2 FYNNEI. CDR3 length equals 14 residues. The DNA for the CDR3 is TGTGCCAGCACCCAAACAGGGTTAGAGCCGGGCTACACCTTC. Translating gives CASTQTGLEPGYTF.

CDR3 nucleotides: TGTGCCAGCAGCTTCGACAGATATGAAGCTTTCTTT. Translating gives CASSFDRYEAFF. The chain has TRBV7-8 and TRBJ1-1; D possibly corresponds to TRBD1 (5 bases). The CDR3 contains 12 residues. The germline V gene has CDR1 SGHVS and CDR2 FQNEAQ. The V end lost 3 bases, the J end lost 7 bases, and 9 bases lay between the germline ends.

The chain has TRBV27 and TRBJ1-1; 7 nucleotides line up with TRBD1. This CDR3 spans 15 amino acids. CDR1 MNHEY and CDR2 SMNVEV come from the germline V gene (reference sequence). With 2 bases clipped from V and 4 bases from J, the junction kept 7 bases outside the gene matches. This CDR3 is CASSLKGGQVTEAFF. Here the CDR3 DNA reads TGTGCCAGCAGTTTAAAGGGCGGACAGGTCACTGAAGCTTTCTTT.

The rearrangement links TRBV30 to TRBJ1-5; D possibly corresponds to TRBD1 (6 bases). Germline-derived CDR1 and CDR2 are GTSNPN and SVGIG (reference sequence). CDR3 size: 14 residues. Trimming took 2 bases from V and 4 from J, leaving 12 bases between them. The CDR3 spells CAWSRDTLNQPQHF. The CDR3 DNA is TGTGCCTGGAGTCGGGACACATTAAATCAGCCCCAGCATTTT.

This chain uses TRBV4-3 with TRBJ2-6, with TRBD1 identical over 9 bases. Trimming at V came to 3 bases and at J to 2 bases, leaving 11 bases not matched to a gene. In germline, CDR1 is LGHNA, CDR2 YSLEER. The CDR3 has 19 residues. The CDR3 DNA is TGCGCCAGCAGCCAGCTAACAGGGGGCGGTTTGGCTGGGGCCAACGTCCTGACTTTC. It specifies CASSQLTGGGLAGANVLTF.

The chain uses TRBV5-1 and TRBJ2-2, with D tentatively TRBD2 (5 bases). Germline CDR1 reads SGHRS; CDR2 reads YFSETQ. V was shortened by 5 bases and J by 0 bases, with 14 bases between the two germline ends. The CDR3 length is 16 residues. CDR3 coding DNA: TGCGCCAGCAGAAGCGGCGCAACGACGAACACCGGGGAGCTGTTTTTT. It encodes CASRSGATTNTGELFF.

The chain links TRBV5-1 to TRBJ1-2; 8 positions agree with TRBD1. Per germline, CDR1 SGHRS and CDR2 YFSETQ. The ends lost 3 bases at V and 5 bases at J; junction bases unmatched: 9. This CDR3 spans 15 amino acids. In nucleotides, the CDR3 is TGCGCCAGCAGCTCGTCGGGACAGGATATATATGGCTACACCTTC. It encodes CASSSSGQDIYGYTF.

The chain couples TRBV7-2 to TRBJ1-3; TRBD1 agrees at 7 bases. Unmatched junction bases numbered 4, after V lost 1 base and J lost 4 bases. Germline CDR1 is SGHTA and CDR2 is FQGNSA. The CDR3 loop spans 15 amino acids. In nucleotides, the CDR3 is TGTGCCAGCAGCTTAGGGACAGGCTACGGAAACACCATATATTTT. Translating it yields CASSLGTGYGNTIYF.

This clone has just one count. The chain carries TRBV5-4 and TRBJ2-3, with D perhaps matching TRBD1 (6 bases). The CDR3 runs to 13 residues. Trimming stripped 4 bases from V and 5 bases from J, with 11 bases between. CDR1 SGHNT and CDR2 YYREEE come from the germline V gene (reference sequence). CDR3 bases: TGTGCCAGCAGCCCCAAGGGGGAAGATACGCAGTATTTT. Its protein product is CASSPKGEDTQYF.

The chain carries TRBV18 and TRBJ2-6; a possible D gene is TRBD1 (5 bases). Germline V gives CDR1 KGHSH, CDR2 LQKENI. Trimming cost V 3 bases and J 1 base, with 7 bases left between them. CDR3 length: 15 amino acids. The CDR3 DNA follows: TGTGCCAGCTCACCCCAGGGATCTGGGGCCAACGTCCTGACTTTC. Translating it yields CASSPQGSGANVLTF.

V is TRBV5-1 and J is TRBJ2-7; TRBD2 might be the D (5 bases). The V and J ends lost 0 bases and 1 base respectively, with 11 bases between them. CDR3 length equals 15 residues. Looked up from germline, CDR1 is SGHRS and CDR2 is YFSETQ. The DNA of the CDR3 is TGCGCCAGCAGCTTGGCCGGGCGGACTTCCTACGAGCAGTACTTC. It encodes CASSLAGRTSYEQYF.

The CDR3 DNA follows: TGCGCCAGCAGCTTACAATACAGGGGGCAGGGGAACACTGAAGCTTTCTTT. Translation gives CASSLQYRGQGNTEAFF. This rearrangement joins TRBV5-1 to TRBJ1-1, with TRBD1 matching over 9 bases. Germline V CDR1 and CDR2: SGHRS, YFSETQ. The CDR3 consists of 17 residues. V was clipped by 2 bases and J by 1 base; unmatched bases: 9.

The chain joins TRBV19 to TRBJ2-1, with 7 nucleotides matching TRBD2. The J segment lost 5 bases and the V segment lost 7 bases, leaving 5 bases of the junction unmatched. The CDR3 contains 13 residues. Germline CDR1 is LNHDA and CDR2 is SQIVND (reference sequence). The CDR3 bases are TGTGCCAGTAAGCGGGACGCCGACAATGAGCAGTTCTTC. Translating gives CASKRDADNEQFF.

The chain combines TRBV5-6 with TRBJ1-4; D possibly corresponds to TRBD1 (6 bases). Trimming cost V 4 bases and J 4 bases, with 11 bases left between them. Germline V gives CDR1 SGHDT, CDR2 YYEEEE. The CDR3 covers 14 residues. The CDR3 loop reads CASSRGYDNEKLFF. CDR3 nucleotide sequence: TGTGCCAGCAGCAGGGGGTACGATAATGAAAAACTGTTTTTT.

As for this clone: Other DNA sequences in this sample translate to the same CDR3. The rearrangement uses TRBV2 and TRBJ1-6, with D possibly TRBD1 on 6 matching bases. The germline V and J ends were trimmed by 5 bases and 0 bases, with 14 bases remaining between them. The germline V gene has CDR1 SNHLY and CDR2 FYNNEI. CDR3 size: 17 residues. CDR3 amino acids: CASSKVTGSSYNSPLHF. DNA of the CDR3: TGTGCCAGCAGTAAAGTGACAGGCTCCTCCTATAATTCACCCCTCCACTTT.